The clone carrying this T cell receptor (beta chain) was seen a handful of times. At one boundary the junction diverges from the germline segment, which might be a read error. Both 60 Vbeta primers and 13 Jbeta primers went into the PCR. Assay: immunoSEQ multiplex PCR; the TCRdb copy retains only in-frame clones and omits some. The data hold around 160,000 clones, with 65% to 85% observed a single time. From germline, CDR1 is SEHNR and CDR2 FQNEAQ (reference sequence). This CDR3 has 14 residues. This sample was included in a study of cytomegalovirus exposure and HLA in healthy donors. It was healthy bone marrow donors who served as donors.

V usage is TRBV7-9 and J usage is TRBJ1-1; D not certain. The specimen sequenced was PBMCs. This sequence originates from a woman between 40 and 50 years old in good health and CMV-seropositive. The CDR3 nucleotides read TGTTCCAGCAGCTTGAAAGCGGGGAACACTGAAGCTTTCTTT. It encodes CSSSLKAGNTEAFF.